The clone carrying this T cell receptor beta chain was counted between two and nine times. Its antigen is unidentified. Construction of TCR beta libraries relied on iRepertoire HTBI primers and on Arm-PCR targeting CDR3 regions. In the authors' methods: Identification yielded approximately 60 TRBV and 14 TRBJ segments across samples. TCRdb processed the multiplex PCR reads anew with MiXCR; each CDR3 protein has one entry. These V and J calls originate from TCRdb's pipeline instead of the authors' own analysis. The sample consists of fewer than 550,000 distinct CDR3 sequences, roughly 21% of them appearing once. This entry is derived from a study of regulatory T cells in long-lasting Graves disease. Study-level points and caveats: Persistent disease was associated with favored TRBV28 usage and with favored use of TRBJ1-2 and TRBJ2-5. Persistent-disease Graves' patients showed less TCR diversity than new cases.

CDR3 length equals 14 residues. Looked up from germline, CDR1 is SEHNR and CDR2 is FQNEAQ (reference sequence). V gave up 1 base and J gave up 6 bases, with 10 bases separating them. Time point here: persistent/refractory GD, antithyroid drugs over 5 years with positive TRAb. Generation of the TCR library employed RNA extracted from PBMCs. The TCR sequence derives from a female donor with Graves disease. Sequencing used peripheral blood mononuclear cells (PBMCs), obtained when the disease was refractory, from a patient treated with antithyroid drugs. J is TRBJ2-4 and V is TRBV7-9; TRBD1 might be the D (6 bases). As DNA, the CDR3 is TGTGCCAGCAGCTTAGAGGGCAGGGGAAACATTCAGTACTTC. Protein: CASSLEGRGNIQYF.